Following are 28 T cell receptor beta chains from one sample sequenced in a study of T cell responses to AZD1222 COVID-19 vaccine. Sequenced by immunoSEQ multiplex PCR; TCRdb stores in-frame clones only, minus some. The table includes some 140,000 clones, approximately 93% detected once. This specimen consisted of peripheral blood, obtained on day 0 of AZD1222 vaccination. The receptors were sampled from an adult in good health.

CDR3 sequence (DNA): TGTGCCAGTAGGGGGGGTGTGTACAATGAGCAGTTCTTC. Translated: CASRGGVYNEQFF. The chain links TRBV19 to TRBJ2-1; D may be TRBD2 (6 bases). In germline, CDR1 is LNHDA, CDR2 SQIVND (reference sequence). This CDR3 region has 13 residues. V was shortened by 6 bases and J by 4 bases, with 10 bases between the two germline ends.

In DNA, the CDR3 is TGTGCCAGTAGTCCTGGCTTCTCCTACGAGCAGTACTTC. It encodes CASSPGFSYEQYF. The V gene is TRBV19, the J gene TRBJ2-7, with no clear D. Per germline, CDR1 LNHDA and CDR2 SQIVND (reference sequence). This CDR3 region has 13 residues. V lost 5 bases to trimming and J lost 0 bases, with 8 bases between them.

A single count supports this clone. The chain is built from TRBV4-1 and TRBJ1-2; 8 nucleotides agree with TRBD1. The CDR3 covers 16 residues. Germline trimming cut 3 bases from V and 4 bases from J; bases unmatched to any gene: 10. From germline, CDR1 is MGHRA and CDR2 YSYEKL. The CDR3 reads CASSQSALDRVYGYTF. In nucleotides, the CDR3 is TGCGCCAGCAGCCAGTCCGCCTTGGACAGGGTCTATGGCTACACCTTC.

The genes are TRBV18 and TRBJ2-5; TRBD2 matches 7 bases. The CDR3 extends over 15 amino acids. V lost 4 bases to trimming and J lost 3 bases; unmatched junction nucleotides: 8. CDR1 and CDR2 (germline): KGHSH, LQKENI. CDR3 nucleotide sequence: TGTGCCAGCTCACGGGCTCCCGGGGGGAAAGAGACCCAGTACTTC. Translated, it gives CASSRAPGGKETQYF.

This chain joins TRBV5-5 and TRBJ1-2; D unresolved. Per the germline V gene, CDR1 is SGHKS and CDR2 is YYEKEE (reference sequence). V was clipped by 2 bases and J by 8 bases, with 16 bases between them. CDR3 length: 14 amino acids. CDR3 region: CASSFLVATEGYTF. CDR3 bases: TGTGCCAGCAGCTTCCTGGTCGCCACGGAGGGCTACACCTTC.

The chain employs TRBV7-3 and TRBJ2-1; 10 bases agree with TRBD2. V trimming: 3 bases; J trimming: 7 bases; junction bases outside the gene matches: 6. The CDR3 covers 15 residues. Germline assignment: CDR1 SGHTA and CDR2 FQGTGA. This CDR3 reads CASSFSGRAWNEQFF. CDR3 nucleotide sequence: TGTGCCAGCAGCTTCAGCGGGAGGGCCTGGAATGAGCAGTTCTTC. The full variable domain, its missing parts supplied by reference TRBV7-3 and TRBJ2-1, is GAGVSQTPSNKVTEKGKYVELRCDPISGHTALYWYRQSLGQGPEFLIYFQGTGAADDSGLPNDRFFAVRPEGSVSTLKIQRTERGDSAVYLCASSFSGRAWNEQFFGPGTRLTVL.

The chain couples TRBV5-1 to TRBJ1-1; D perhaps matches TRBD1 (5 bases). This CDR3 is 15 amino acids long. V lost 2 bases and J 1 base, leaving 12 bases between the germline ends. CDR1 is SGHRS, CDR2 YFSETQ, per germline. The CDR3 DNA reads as TGCGCCAGCAGCTTAACCGGGACCGCGAACACTGAAGCTTTCTTT. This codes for CASSLTGTANTEAFF.

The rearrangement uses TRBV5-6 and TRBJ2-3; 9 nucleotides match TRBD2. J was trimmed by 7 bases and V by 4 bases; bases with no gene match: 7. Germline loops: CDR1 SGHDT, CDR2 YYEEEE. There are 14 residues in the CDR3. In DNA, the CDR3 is TGTGCCAGCAGCCGCGGGGGGGCTGTAAATACGCAGTATTTT. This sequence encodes CASSRGGAVNTQYF.

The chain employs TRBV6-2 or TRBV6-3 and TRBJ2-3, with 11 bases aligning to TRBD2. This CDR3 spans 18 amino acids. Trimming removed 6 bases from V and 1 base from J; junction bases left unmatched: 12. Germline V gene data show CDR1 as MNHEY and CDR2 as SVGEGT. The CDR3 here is CASSVRRTGLAGTDTQYF. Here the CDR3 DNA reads TGTGCCAGCAGCGTGAGAAGAACGGGACTAGCGGGCACAGATACGCAGTATTTT.

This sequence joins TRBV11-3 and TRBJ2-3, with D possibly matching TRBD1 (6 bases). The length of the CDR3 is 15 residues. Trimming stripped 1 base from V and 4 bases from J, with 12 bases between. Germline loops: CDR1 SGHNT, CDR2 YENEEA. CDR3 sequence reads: CASSLGQGLSDTQYF. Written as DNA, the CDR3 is TGTGCCAGCAGCTTAGGGCAGGGGTTGTCAGATACGCAGTATTTT.

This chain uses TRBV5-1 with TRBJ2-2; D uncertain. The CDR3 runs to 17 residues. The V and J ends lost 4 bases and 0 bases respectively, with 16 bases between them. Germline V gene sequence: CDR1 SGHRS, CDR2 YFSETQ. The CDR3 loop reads CASSLTEGVANTGELFF. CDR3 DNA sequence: TGCGCCAGCAGCCTTACAGAAGGAGTAGCGAACACCGGGGAGCTGTTTTTT.

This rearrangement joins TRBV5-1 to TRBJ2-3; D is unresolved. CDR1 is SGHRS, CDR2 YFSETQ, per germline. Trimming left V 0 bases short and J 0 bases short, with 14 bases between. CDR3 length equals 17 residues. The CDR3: CASSLVSGVTSTDTQYF. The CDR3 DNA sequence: TGCGCCAGCAGCTTGGTTTCAGGAGTAACTAGCACAGATACGCAGTATTTT.

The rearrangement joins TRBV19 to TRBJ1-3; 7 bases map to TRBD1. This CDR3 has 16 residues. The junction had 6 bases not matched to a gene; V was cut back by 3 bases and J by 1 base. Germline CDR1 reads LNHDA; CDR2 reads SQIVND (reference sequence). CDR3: CASSMVGGLSGNTIYF. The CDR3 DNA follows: TGTGCCAGTAGTATGGTAGGGGGCCTTTCTGGAAACACCATATATTTT.

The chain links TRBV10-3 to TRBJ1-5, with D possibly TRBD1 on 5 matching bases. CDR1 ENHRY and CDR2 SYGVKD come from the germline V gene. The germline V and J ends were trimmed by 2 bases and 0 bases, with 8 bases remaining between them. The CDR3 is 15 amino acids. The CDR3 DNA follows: TGTGCCATCAGTGAGGGGGCATATAGCAATCAGCCCCAGCATTTT. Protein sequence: CAISEGAYSNQPQHF.

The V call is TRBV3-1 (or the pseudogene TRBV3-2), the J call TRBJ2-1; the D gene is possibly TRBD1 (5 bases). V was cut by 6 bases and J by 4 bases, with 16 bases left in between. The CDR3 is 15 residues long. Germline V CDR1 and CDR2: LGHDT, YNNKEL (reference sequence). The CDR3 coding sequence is TGTGCCAGCAGGCCGAGTCAAGGACAATACAATGAGCAGTTCTTC. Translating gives CASRPSQGQYNEQFF.

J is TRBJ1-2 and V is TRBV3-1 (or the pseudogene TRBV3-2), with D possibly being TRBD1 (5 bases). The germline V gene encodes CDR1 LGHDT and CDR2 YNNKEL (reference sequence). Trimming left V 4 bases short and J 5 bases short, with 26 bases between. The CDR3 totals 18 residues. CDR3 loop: CASSRGRRQADVVYGYTF. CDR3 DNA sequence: TGTGCCAGCAGCCGGGGCCGGAGGCAGGCAGATGTAGTATATGGCTACACCTTC.

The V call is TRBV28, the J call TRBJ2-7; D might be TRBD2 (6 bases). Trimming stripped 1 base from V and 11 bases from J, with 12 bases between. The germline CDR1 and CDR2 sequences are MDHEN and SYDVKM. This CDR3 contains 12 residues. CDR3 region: CASSLSRGPEYF. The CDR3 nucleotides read TGTGCCAGCAGTTTATCGCGGGGTCCGGAGTACTTC.

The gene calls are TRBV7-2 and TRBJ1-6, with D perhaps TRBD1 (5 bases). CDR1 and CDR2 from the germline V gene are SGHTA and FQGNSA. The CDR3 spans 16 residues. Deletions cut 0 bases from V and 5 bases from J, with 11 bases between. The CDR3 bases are TGTGCCAGCAGCTTAGCCTCCGGGACGAATAATTCACCCCTCCACTTT. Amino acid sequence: CASSLASGTNNSPLHF.

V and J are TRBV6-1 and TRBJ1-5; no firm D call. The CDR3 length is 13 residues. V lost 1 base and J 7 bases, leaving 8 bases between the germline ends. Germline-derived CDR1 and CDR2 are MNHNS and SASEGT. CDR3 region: CASSEGRKQPQHF. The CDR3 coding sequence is TGTGCCAGCAGTGAAGGCAGAAAACAGCCCCAGCATTTT.

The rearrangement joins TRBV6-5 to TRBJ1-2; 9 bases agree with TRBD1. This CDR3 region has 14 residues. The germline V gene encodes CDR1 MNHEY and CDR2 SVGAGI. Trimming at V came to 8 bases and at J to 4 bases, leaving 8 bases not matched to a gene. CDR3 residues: CASRGQGMIYGYTF. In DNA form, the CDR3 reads TGTGCCAGCCGCGGACAGGGGATGATCTATGGCTACACCTTC.

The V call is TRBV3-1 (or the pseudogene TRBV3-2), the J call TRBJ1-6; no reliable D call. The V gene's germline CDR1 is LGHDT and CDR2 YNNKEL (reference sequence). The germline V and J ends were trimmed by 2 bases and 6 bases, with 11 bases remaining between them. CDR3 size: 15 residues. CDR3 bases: TGTGCCAGCAGCCAATCCATCCAGGCTAATTCACCCCTCCACTTT. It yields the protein CASSQSIQANSPLHF.

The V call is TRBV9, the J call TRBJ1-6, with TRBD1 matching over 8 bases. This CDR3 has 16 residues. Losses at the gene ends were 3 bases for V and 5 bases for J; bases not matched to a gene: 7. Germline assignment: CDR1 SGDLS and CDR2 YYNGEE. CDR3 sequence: CASSATGQADNSPLHF. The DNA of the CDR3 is TGTGCCAGCAGCGCGACGGGACAGGCGGATAATTCACCCCTCCACTTT. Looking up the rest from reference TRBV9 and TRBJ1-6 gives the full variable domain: DSGVTQTPKHLITATGQRVTLRCSPRSGDLSVYWYQQSLDQGLQFLIQYYNGEERAKGNILERFSAQQFPDLHSELNLSSLELGDSALYFCASSATGQADNSPLHFGNGTRLTVT.

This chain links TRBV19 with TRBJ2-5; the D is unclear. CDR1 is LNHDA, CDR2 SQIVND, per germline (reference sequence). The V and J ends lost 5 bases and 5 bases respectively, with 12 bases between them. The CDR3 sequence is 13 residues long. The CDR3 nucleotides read TGTGCCAGTAGTGGTAGACTTGGGGAGACCCAGTACTTC. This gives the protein CASSGRLGETQYF.

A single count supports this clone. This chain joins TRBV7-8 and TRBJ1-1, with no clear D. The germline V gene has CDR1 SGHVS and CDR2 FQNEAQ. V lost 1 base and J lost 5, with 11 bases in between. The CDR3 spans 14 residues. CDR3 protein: CASSLGPGTTEAFF. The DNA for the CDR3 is TGTGCCAGCAGCTTAGGTCCCGGAACGACTGAAGCTTTCTTT.

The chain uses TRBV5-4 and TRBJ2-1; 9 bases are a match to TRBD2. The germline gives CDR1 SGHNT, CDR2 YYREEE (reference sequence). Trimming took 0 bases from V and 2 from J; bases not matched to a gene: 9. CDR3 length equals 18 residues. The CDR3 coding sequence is TGTGCCAGCAGCTTGGGACCTCGGCTAGCGGGGACCTACAATGAGCAGTTCTTC. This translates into CASSLGPRLAGTYNEQFF.

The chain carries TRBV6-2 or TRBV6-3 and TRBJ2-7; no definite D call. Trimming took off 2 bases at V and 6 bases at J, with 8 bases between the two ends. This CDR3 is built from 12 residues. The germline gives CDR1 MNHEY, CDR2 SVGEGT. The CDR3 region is CASSYTQFEQYF. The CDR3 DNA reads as TGTGCCAGCAGTTACACACAGTTCGAGCAGTACTTC.

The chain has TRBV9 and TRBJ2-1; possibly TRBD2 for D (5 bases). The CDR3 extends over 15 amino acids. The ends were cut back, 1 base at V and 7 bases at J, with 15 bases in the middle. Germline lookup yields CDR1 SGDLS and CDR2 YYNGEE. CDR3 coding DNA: TGTGCCAGCAGCGTACCCCTACCCGGGGTTAATGAGCAGTTCTTC. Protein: CASSVPLPGVNEQFF.

Here the CDR3 reads CASSADRGTGELFF. For the CDR3, the DNA is TGTGCCAGCAGCGCGGACAGGGGTACCGGGGAGCTGTTTTTT. The gene calls are TRBV2 and TRBJ2-2; 9 bases map to TRBD1. Losses at the gene ends were 6 bases for V and 5 bases for J; bases not matched to a gene: 4. The CDR3 sequence is 14 residues long. CDR1 is SNHLY, CDR2 FYNNEI, per germline.